This T cell receptor (beta chain) was identified during a study of blood T cell repertoires in COVID-19. Study-level information: Collection of acute and convalescent COVID-19 samples took place in the United States, Italy and Spain. The cDNA or gDNA used as material had been derived from T cells, B-cell-depleted T cells, or PBMCs.

This clone was seen only a few times. In the authors' workflow: Counts of nucleated cells, estimated from reference gene primer amplification, were obtained. Libraries were prepared by immunoSEQ multiplex PCR; TCRdb keeps only in-frame clonotypes and omits some of them. That table is the source of V, J and clone size, and D and trimming were worked out from the DNA. The table has around 130,000 clones, roughly 90% seen once. Unmatched junction bases numbered 4, after V lost 5 bases and J lost 9 bases. This CDR3 comprises 13 residues. This TCR derives from a man aged 70-80 years with active COVID-19. What was sequenced was peripheral blood. V is TRBV12-3 or TRBV12-4 and J is TRBJ1-6; 7 bases line up with TRBD1. The CDR3: CASSQGGSSPLHF. CDR3 DNA sequence: TGTGCCAGCAGTCAGGGGGGAAGTTCACCCCTCCACTTT.